This T cell receptor beta chain is from a study of CXCR3-negative and CXCR3-positive naive CD8 T cells. The study made its TRB cDNA libraries by 5' RACE, adding UMI labels. TCRdb reprocessed the 5' RACE reads, with one entry per CDR3 protein and no DNA. The sample has 70,000 to 95,000 distinct CDR3 sequences. The sequence derives from a human donor in good health. Some clones in this sample may be carry-over from other donors' samples. Sequences were obtained from naive CXCR3- CD8+ T cells from blood. Subset described: CD45RO-CCR7+CD27+CD95- naive CD8+ T cells lacking CXCR3 (TNR3-).

The CDR3 is CSVEEGESYEQYF. The V and J genes are TRBV29-1 and TRBJ2-7; TCRdb reports TRBD1, a call that lacks DNA to check it against. In germline, CDR1 is SQVTM, CDR2 ANQGSEA. The CDR3 is 13 residues long.